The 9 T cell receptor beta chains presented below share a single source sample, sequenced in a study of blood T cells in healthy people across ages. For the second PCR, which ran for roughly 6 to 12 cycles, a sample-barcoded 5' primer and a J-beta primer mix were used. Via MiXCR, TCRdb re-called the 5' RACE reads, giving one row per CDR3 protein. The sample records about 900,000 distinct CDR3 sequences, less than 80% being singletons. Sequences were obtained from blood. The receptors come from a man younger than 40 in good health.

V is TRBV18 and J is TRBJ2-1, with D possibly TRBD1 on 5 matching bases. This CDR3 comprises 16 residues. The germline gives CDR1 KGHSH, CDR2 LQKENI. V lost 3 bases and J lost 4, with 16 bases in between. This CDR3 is CASSPTQGRAYNEQFF. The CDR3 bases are TGTGCCAGCTCACCGACCCAGGGCAGGGCTTACAATGAGCAGTTCTTC.

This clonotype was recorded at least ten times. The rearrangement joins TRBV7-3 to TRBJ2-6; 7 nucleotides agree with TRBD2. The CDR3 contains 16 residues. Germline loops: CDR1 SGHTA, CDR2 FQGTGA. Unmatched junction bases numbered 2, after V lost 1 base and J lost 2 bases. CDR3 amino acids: CASSLNSGAGANVLTF. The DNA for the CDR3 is TGTGCCAGCAGCTTAAACAGCGGGGCTGGGGCCAACGTCCTGACTTTC.

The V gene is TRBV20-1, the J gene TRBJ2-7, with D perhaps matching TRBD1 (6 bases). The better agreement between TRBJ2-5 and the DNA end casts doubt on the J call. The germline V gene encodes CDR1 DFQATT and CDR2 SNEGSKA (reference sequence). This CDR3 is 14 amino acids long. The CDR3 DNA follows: TGCAGTGCTAGGCAGGGGCTACCTCGGGAGACCCAGTACTTC. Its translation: CSARQGLPRETQYF.

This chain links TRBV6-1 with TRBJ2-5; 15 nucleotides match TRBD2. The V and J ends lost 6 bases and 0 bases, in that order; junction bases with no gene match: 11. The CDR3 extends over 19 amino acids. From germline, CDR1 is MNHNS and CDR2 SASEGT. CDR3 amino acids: CASRVPGLAGGPYQETQYF. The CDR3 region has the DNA TGTGCCAGCAGAGTCCCGGGACTAGCGGGGGGCCCGTACCAAGAGACCCAGTACTTC.

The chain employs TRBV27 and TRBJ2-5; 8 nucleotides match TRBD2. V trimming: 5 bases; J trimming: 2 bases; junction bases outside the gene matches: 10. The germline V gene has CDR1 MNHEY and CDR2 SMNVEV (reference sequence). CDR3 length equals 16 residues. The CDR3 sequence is CASSRQGLVEQETQYF. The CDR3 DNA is TGTGCCAGCAGTAGGCAGGGACTAGTGGAGCAAGAGACCCAGTACTTC.

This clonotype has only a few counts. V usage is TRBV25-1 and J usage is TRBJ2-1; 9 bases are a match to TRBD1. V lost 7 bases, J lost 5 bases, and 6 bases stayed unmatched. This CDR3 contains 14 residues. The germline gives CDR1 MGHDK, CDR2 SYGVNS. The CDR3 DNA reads TGTGCCAGCACCACCGGACAGGGGAACAATGAGCAGTTCTTC. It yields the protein CASTTGQGNNEQFF.

CDR3 sequence: CSAPSTGGYGYTF. The CDR3, as DNA: TGCAGTGCTCCATCGACAGGGGGATATGGCTACACCTTC. The rearrangement uses TRBV20-1 and TRBJ1-2; 9 nucleotides line up with TRBD1. V was pared by 5 bases and J by 5 bases, with 6 bases of the junction left unmatched. The CDR3 contains 13 residues. Germline CDR1 reads DFQATT; CDR2 reads SNEGSKA (reference sequence).

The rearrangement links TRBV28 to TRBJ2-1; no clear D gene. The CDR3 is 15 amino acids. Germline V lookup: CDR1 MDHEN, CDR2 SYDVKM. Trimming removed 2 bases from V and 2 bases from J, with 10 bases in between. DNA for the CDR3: TGTGCCAGCAGTTTAATCGTGAACACCTACAATGAGCAGTTCTTC. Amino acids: CASSLIVNTYNEQFF.

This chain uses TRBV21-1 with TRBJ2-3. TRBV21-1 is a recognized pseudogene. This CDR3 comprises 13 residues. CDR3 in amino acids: CASSSPVTDTQYF. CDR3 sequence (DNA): TGTGCCAGCAGCTCCCCAGTCACAGATACGCAGTATTTT.